This entry describes one T cell receptor beta chain. Antigen: not known. The data were taken from a study of long-term antiretroviral therapy in people with HIV. Study-wide results and caveats: Repertoire composition at all time points was dominated by clones that had expanded before ART. Post-treatment diversity went higher with ART but stayed below transplant donor controls.

Germline assignment: CDR1 GTSNPN and CDR2 SVGIG (reference sequence). V lost 4 bases and J 5 bases, leaving 21 bases between the germline ends. There are 15 residues in the CDR3. Survey-level immunoSEQ v3.0 assays were run. The repertoire was sequenced with immunoSEQ multiplex PCR; TCRdb's copy has only in-frame clones and lacks some. The table includes some 33,000 clones, around 80% detected once. The specimen was unsorted PBMCs, collected 0.6 years after starting antiretroviral therapy. The V gene is TRBV30, the J gene TRBJ2-7, with D possibly being TRBD1 or TRBD2 (5 bases each). The receptor comes from a man younger than 35 with HIV. CDR3 protein: CAWTLRFWDDHEQYF. Here the CDR3 DNA reads TGTGCCTGGACTCTTAGATTTTGGGACGACCACGAGCAGTACTTC.